The 26 T cell receptor beta chains below all came from one sample that was sequenced in a study of control samples from healthy donors and cancer patients. Here immunoSEQ multiplex PCR was the method, and the copy in TCRdb shows in-frame clones only, minus some. The sample has around 110,000 clones, 88% seen once. The sample taken for sequencing was blood. Receptors originate from a woman in her 70s in good health.

This sequence joins TRBV4-3 and TRBJ1-2, with D unclear. This CDR3 is 14 amino acids long. V was clipped by 5 bases and J by 3 bases, with 13 bases between them. Germline V CDR1 and CDR2: LGHNA, YSLEER. CDR3 bases: TGCGCCAGCAGCTCCAGCGGAGGATACTATGGCTACACCTTC. Its translation is CASSSSGGYYGYTF.

The V gene is TRBV7-2, the J gene TRBJ1-1; D not resolved. The V and J ends lost 2 bases and 4 bases respectively, with 14 bases between them. Germline V gene sequence: CDR1 SGHTA, CDR2 FQGNSA. This CDR3 has 15 residues. CDR3 sequence: CASSLTDWASTEAFF. As DNA, the CDR3 is TGTGCCAGCAGCTTAACGGACTGGGCGAGCACTGAAGCTTTCTTT. The variable domain in full, with the rest retrieved from reference TRBV7-2 and TRBJ1-1, is GAGVSQSPSNKVTEKGKDVELRCDPISGHTALYWYRQSLGQGLEFLIYFQGNSAPDKSGLPSDRFSAERTGGSVSTLTIQRTQQEDSAVYLCASSLTDWASTEAFFGQGTRLTVV.

The chain recombines TRBV27 with TRBJ2-2, with 7 nucleotides matching TRBD2. Trimming removed 6 bases from V and 0 bases from J; junction bases left unmatched: 4. This CDR3 has 15 amino acids. Germline-derived CDR1 and CDR2 are MNHEY and SMNVEV (reference sequence). CDR3: CASRAGNSNTGELFF. The CDR3 nucleotides are TGTGCCAGCAGAGCGGGGAATTCGAACACCGGGGAGCTGTTTTTT.

The chain links TRBV9 to TRBJ2-3; 8 nucleotides align to TRBD1. V lost 3 bases and J lost 1; bases outside the gene matches: 10. CDR3 length equals 17 residues. Germline values: CDR1 SGDLS, CDR2 YYNGEE. The CDR3, as DNA: TGTGCCAGCAGCGAGATGGGACAGGTCGGGGGCACAGATACGCAGTATTTT. It codes for CASSEMGQVGGTDTQYF.

V gene TRBV27 combines with J gene TRBJ1-2; perhaps TRBD1 as D (6 bases). The germline V gene has CDR1 MNHEY and CDR2 SMNVEV (reference sequence). CDR3 length: 14 residues. Trimming shortened V by 6 bases and J by 5 bases, and 16 bases separated the two germline ends. The CDR3 DNA sequence: TGTGCCAGCAGATTGGGGGCCCCGGGATATGGCTACACCTTC. This translates into CASRLGAPGYGYTF.

CDR3 DNA: TGCGCCAGCAGCTCACAGGGCCTCTCCTATGGCTACACCTTC. Translation gives CASSSQGLSYGYTF. The rearrangement uses TRBV5-1 and TRBJ1-2, with a possible D match to TRBD1 (6 bases). Between the trimmed V and J ends, which lost 3 bases and 4 bases, there was a span of 13 bases. Germline loops: CDR1 SGHRS, CDR2 YFSETQ. The CDR3 has 14 residues. The whole variable domain, remainder taken from reference TRBV5-1 and TRBJ1-2, is KAGVTQTPRYLIKTRGQQVTLSCSPISGHRSVSWYQQTPGQGLQFLFEYFSETQRNKGNFPGRFSGRQFSNSRSEMNVSTLELGDSALYLCASSSQGLSYGYTFGSGTRLTVV.

V usage is TRBV7-2 and J usage is TRBJ1-2; D remains unclear. Trimming cost V 1 base and J 0 bases, with 9 bases left between them. The CDR3 length is 15 residues. Germline V gene sequence: CDR1 SGHTA, CDR2 FQGNSA. The CDR3 region is CASSLVGGANYGYTF. The CDR3 DNA follows: TGTGCCAGCAGCTTAGTTGGTGGGGCTAACTATGGCTACACCTTC.

The chain employs TRBV7-9 and TRBJ1-2; D unresolved. The germline V and J ends were trimmed by 7 bases and 8 bases, with 11 bases remaining between them. This CDR3 has 11 amino acids. The germline gives CDR1 SEHNR, CDR2 FQNEAQ (reference sequence). The DNA for the CDR3 is TGTGCCAGCACCTCATCGAGGGGCTACACCTTC. Protein sequence: CASTSSRGYTF.

This clone was seen only once. This chain joins TRBV7-2 and TRBJ2-1, with 12 bases fitting TRBD2. V trimming: 6 bases; J trimming: 7 bases; junction bases outside the gene matches: 7. CDR1 is SGHTA and CDR2 is FQGNSA in the germline V gene. The CDR3 has 15 residues. CDR3 in DNA: TGTGCCAGCAGGGAAGCTAGCGGGGGGGCGAATGAGCAGTTCTTC. It is translated as CASREASGGANEQFF.

This clone was observed a handful of times. V and J are TRBV12-3 or TRBV12-4 and TRBJ1-5, with TRBD1 matching over 7 bases. CDR3 size: 13 residues. V lost 10 bases, J lost 7 bases, and 10 bases stayed unmatched. The CDR3 DNA sequence: TGTGCCACACACAGGGGCGGGGGGCAGCCCCAGCATTTT. Protein product: CATHRGGGQPQHF.

The V and J genes are TRBV7-9 and TRBJ1-2; a weak D match, TRBD1 (6 bases). V lost 5 bases and J lost 4, with 11 bases in between. The germline gives CDR1 SEHNR, CDR2 FQNEAQ (reference sequence). This CDR3 has 13 residues. The CDR3 nucleotides read TGTGCCAGCAGCCCCCGCAGGGGCTATGGCTACACCTTC. This sequence encodes CASSPRRGYGYTF.

The genes are TRBV19 and TRBJ2-7; 8 bases match TRBD2. CDR3 length equals 14 residues. CDR1 is LNHDA, CDR2 SQIVND, per germline (reference sequence). With 6 bases clipped from V and 3 bases from J, the junction kept 7 bases outside the gene matches. The CDR3 DNA follows: TGTGCCAGTAGCAGCGGGGGCTCATTCTACGAGCAGTACTTC. Translating gives CASSSGGSFYEQYF.

The chain has TRBV12-5 and TRBJ1-5, with D hard to call. The germline CDR1 and CDR2 sequences are LGHNT and FRNRAP. V was clipped by 3 bases and J by 5 bases, with 8 bases between them. CDR3 length: 13 amino acids. CDR3 residues: CASGLQRDQPQHF. The CDR3 region has the DNA TGTGCTAGTGGTTTACAAAGAGATCAGCCCCAGCATTTT.

The rearrangement joins TRBV5-1 to TRBJ2-3; unclear D gene. V was shortened by 0 bases and J by 2 bases, with 7 bases between the two germline ends. In germline, CDR1 is SGHRS, CDR2 YFSETQ. This CDR3 comprises 14 residues. In nucleotides, the CDR3 is TGCGCCAGCAGCTTGGGTGCAAACACAGATACGCAGTATTTT. Its protein is CASSLGANTDTQYF. Drawing the rest from reference TRBV5-1 and TRBJ2-3, the complete variable domain is KAGVTQTPRYLIKTRGQQVTLSCSPISGHRSVSWYQQTPGQGLQFLFEYFSETQRNKGNFPGRFSGRQFSNSRSEMNVSTLELGDSALYLCASSLGANTDTQYFGPGTRLTVL.

The V call is TRBV10-3, the J call TRBJ1-2; possible D gene TRBD1, 5 bases. This CDR3 region has 14 residues. The V gene lost 3 bases and the J gene lost 8 bases, with 16 bases spanning the gap. Germline assignment: CDR1 ENHRY and CDR2 SYGVKD. This chain's CDR3 is CAISDRLRVRGYTF. CDR3 sequence (DNA): TGTGCCATCAGTGATAGACTCAGGGTCAGGGGCTACACCTTC.

V gene TRBV27 combines with J gene TRBJ2-1; tentatively, D is TRBD1 (5 bases). This CDR3 spans 13 amino acids. Trimming stripped 2 bases from V and 6 bases from J, with 8 bases between. The germline V gene encodes CDR1 MNHEY and CDR2 SMNVEV (reference sequence). The chain's CDR3 is CASSLGAINEQFF. The CDR3, as DNA: TGTGCCAGCAGTTTAGGGGCGATCAATGAGCAGTTCTTC.

This clone was recorded only once. V gene TRBV24-1 combines with J gene TRBJ2-3; no clear D. Trimming took off 3 bases at V and 1 base at J, with 7 bases between the two ends. Germline V lookup: CDR1 KGHDR, CDR2 SFDVKD. The CDR3 has 14 residues. CDR3 nucleotides: TGTGCCACCAGTGATCCTACCCGCACAGATACGCAGTATTTT. Its translation is CATSDPTRTDTQYF.

The rearrangement links TRBV6-5 to TRBJ1-1; possible D gene TRBD1, 6 bases. The CDR3 spans 15 residues. Germline values: CDR1 MNHEY, CDR2 SVGAGI. V lost 5 bases, J lost 4 bases, and 17 bases lay in between. For the CDR3, the DNA is TGTGCCAGCAGTAGGGGGGCCCAGGGGAGCACTGAAGCTTTCTTT. Translation gives CASSRGAQGSTEAFF.

This clone was counted a single time. CDR3 protein: CASSSAWGGFRGAFF. The CDR3 coding sequence is TGTGCCAGCAGTTCAGCGTGGGGGGGCTTTAGGGGAGCTTTCTTT. The chain combines TRBV27 with TRBJ1-1; a weak D match, TRBD1 (6 bases). CDR1 MNHEY and CDR2 SMNVEV come from the germline V gene (reference sequence). CDR3 length: 15 amino acids. V was shortened by 4 bases and J by 10 bases, with 22 bases between the two germline ends.

This chain uses TRBV6-5 with TRBJ1-2; 9 bases match TRBD1. In germline, CDR1 is MNHEY, CDR2 SVGAGI. This CDR3 region has 14 residues. V gave up 2 bases and J gave up 6 bases; unmatched junction bases: 4. The CDR3 region has the DNA TGTGCCAGCAGTTACCGCGGACAGGGGAATGGCTACACCTTC. It is translated as CASSYRGQGNGYTF.

This clone was found once. The chain employs TRBV10-1 and TRBJ1-5, with D tentatively TRBD1 (5 bases). V shed 5 bases and J shed 4 bases, with 9 bases lying between them. There are 13 residues in the CDR3. The germline CDR1 and CDR2 sequences are WNHNN and SYGVQD (reference sequence). This CDR3 reads CASSRGANQPQHF. The CDR3, as DNA: TGCGCCAGCAGTAGAGGGGCTAATCAGCCCCAGCATTTT.

The V and J genes are TRBV19 and TRBJ1-2; TRBD1 might be the D (6 bases). The CDR3 is 15 amino acids. Germline V gene lookup returns CDR1 LNHDA and CDR2 SQIVND (reference sequence). V was shortened by 5 bases and J by 2 bases, with 15 bases between the two germline ends. In DNA, the CDR3 is TGTGCCAGTAGTCTAACAACAGGGTCCAACTATGGCTACACCTTC. It encodes CASSLTTGSNYGYTF.

V gene TRBV19 combines with J gene TRBJ1-5; D is ambiguous. The CDR3 spans 17 residues. From germline, CDR1 is LNHDA and CDR2 SQIVND (reference sequence). Trimming shortened V by 0 bases and J by 6 bases, and 18 bases separated the two germline ends. The chain's CDR3 is CASSIDPFGRERQPQHF. CDR3 nucleotides: TGTGCCAGTAGTATAGATCCTTTCGGTAGGGAGCGTCAGCCCCAGCATTTT.

The chain links TRBV9 to TRBJ1-2; D is perhaps TRBD1 (5 bases). The CDR3 spans 15 residues. Between the trimmed V and J ends, which lost 0 bases and 4 bases, there was a span of 13 bases. The germline CDR1 and CDR2 sequences are SGDLS and YYNGEE. Here the CDR3 DNA reads TGTGCCAGCAGCGTAGATTGGGAGGGGACCTATGGCTACACCTTC. Its translation: CASSVDWEGTYGYTF.

The gene calls are TRBV7-2 and TRBJ1-1; unclear D gene. The length of the CDR3 is 13 residues. Germline V CDR1 and CDR2: SGHTA, FQGNSA. Trimming pared 4 bases from V and 5 bases from J, leaving 11 bases between. As DNA, the CDR3 is TGTGCCAGCAGCTCCACAAGAAAAACTGAAGCTTTCTTT. Protein product: CASSSTRKTEAFF.

This chain links TRBV7-9 with TRBJ1-6, with 9 bases that match TRBD1. The germline gives CDR1 SEHNR, CDR2 FQNEAQ (reference sequence). V lost 2 bases and J lost 6; bases outside the gene matches: 8. The CDR3 length is 17 residues. In DNA, the CDR3 is TGTGCCAGCAGCTTATACGGGACAGGGACACTTAATTCACCCCTCCACTTT. This codes for CASSLYGTGTLNSPLHF.